This TCR beta chain was identified during a study of Graves' ophthalmopathy and Graves' hyperthyroidism. This clonotype was counted ten times or more. The TCR beta CDR3 regions underwent amplification from RNA transcripts. In the first round, RT-PCR was carried out with HTBI primers, and a multiplex PCR formed the second round. TCRdb used MiXCR to reprocess the multiplex PCR reads, holding one entry per CDR3 protein. The data hold a few hundred thousand distinct CDR3 sequences, with 15% to 20% observed a single time. This CDR3 has 14 residues. The ends were cut back, 6 bases at V and 7 bases at J, with 16 bases in the middle.

The source of this sequence is an adult man with Graves' ophthalmopathy. Sequenced material: peripheral blood. The V and J genes are TRBV12-3 or TRBV12-4 and TRBJ2-4; D may be TRBD2 (5 bases). CDR3 loop: CASRSLGVPNIQYF. The CDR3, as DNA: TGTGCCAGCAGAAGTCTGGGAGTCCCCAACATTCAGTACTTC.